This is a list of T cell receptor beta chains from one sample in a study of early T cells in non-severe SARS-CoV-2 infection. TCRdb reprocessed the 5' RACE reads via MiXCR and lists one record per CDR3 protein. Here the sample spans 70,000 or so distinct CDR3 sequences, approximately 12% being singletons. The sample comprised whole blood. All receptors come from an adult who was a healthcare worker with PCR-confirmed SARS-CoV-2 infection or an uninfected control (not recorded which). CDR3s include the opening cysteine and the closing phenylalanine or tryptophan. D genes are given only for firm matches. Some rows mark clone size as missing; the rest say once, few, many or name a class of expanded clone.

TRBJ2-3 TRBV28 many 13 TRBD2 TGTGCCAGCACCGGGGGGGCGACAGATACGCAGTATTTT CASTGGATDTQYF
TRBJ2-7 TRBV6-2/TRBV6-3 few 12 - TGTGCCAGCAGTTCCGTAGGCTACGAGCAGTACTTC CASSSVGYEQYF
TRBJ2-1 TRBV9 many 15 TRBD1 TGTGCCAGCAGCGTAGCGACAGGGGCCGGGCGTGAGCAGTTCTTC CASSVATGAGREQFF
TRBJ1-1 TRBV28 many 11 - TGTGCCAGCAGCCCCTCCACTGAAGCTTTCTTT CASSPSTEAFF
TRBJ2-1 TRBV3-1 - 12 - TGTGCCAGCAGCCAAGTGGGCAATGAGCAGTTCTTC CASSQVGNEQFF
TRBJ1-1 TRBV18 many 13 TRBD1 TGTGCCAGCACGGGACAGACAAACACTGAAGCTTTCTTT CASTGQTNTEAFF
TRBJ1-6 TRBV20-1 few 14 - TGCAGTGCTAGAGGATTCGGGGCAGAGCTACCCCTCCACTTT CSARGFGAELPLHF
TRBJ2-2 TRBV3-1 many 17 TRBD2 TGTGCCAGCAGGAAACTAGCGGGGGCCTCGAACACCGGGGAGCTGTTTTTT CASRKLAGASNTGELFF
TRBJ1-1 TRBV27 many 14 TRBD1 TGTGCCAGCAGTCACGGGACAGGGATCGCTGAAGCTTTCTTT CASSHGTGIAEAFF
TRBJ1-5 TRBV9 many 15 - TGTGCCAGCAGCTTAGACGGGGATAGCAATCAGCCCCAGCATTTT CASSLDGDSNQPQHF
TRBJ2-7 TRBV28 few 14 TRBD1 TGTGCCAGCAAGTTCAGGGGGCCCGCCTACGAGCAGTACTTC CASKFRGPAYEQYF
TRBJ2-3 TRBV28 few 14 - TGTGCCAGCAGTGTAAGCGATTACACAGATACGCAGTATTTT CASSVSDYTDTQYF